These 31 T cell receptor beta chains came from one sample sequenced in a study of cytomegalovirus exposure and HLA in healthy donors. Data came from immunoSEQ multiplex PCR; TCRdb stores just in-frame clones and leaves some out. The sample gives about 160,000 clones, 90% to 97% of which show up once; around 0.9% is in the top ten. The sample taken for sequencing was PBMCs. The receptors were gathered from a young woman in good health and CMV-seronegative.

This chain uses TRBV25-1 with TRBJ2-7; D is uncertain. The CDR3 contains 12 residues. The V and J ends lost 7 bases and 6 bases respectively, with 13 bases between them. CDR1 and CDR2 from the germline V gene are MGHDK and SYGVNS. This CDR3 reads CASNSLGSEQYF. The DNA of the CDR3 is TGTGCCAGCAACTCCCTAGGAAGCGAGCAGTACTTC.

The V gene is TRBV27, the J gene TRBJ1-2, with D perhaps TRBD1 (5 bases). Trimming removed 5 bases at V and 2 bases at J, with 12 bases between. The germline gives CDR1 MNHEY, CDR2 SMNVEV (reference sequence). The CDR3 covers 14 residues. The CDR3 nucleotides are TGTGCCAGCAGTCCGCAGGGTTCAAACTATGGCTACACCTTC. Protein: CASSPQGSNYGYTF.

This chain connects TRBV13 to TRBJ2-3, with 7 bases lining up with TRBD1. Trimming at V came to 4 bases and at J to 1 base, leaving 5 bases not matched to a gene. The CDR3 has 15 amino acids. Germline loops: CDR1 PRHDT, CDR2 FYEKMQ (reference sequence). The CDR3 sequence is CASSSAGQGTDTQYF. CDR3 nucleotide sequence: TGTGCCAGCAGCTCAGCCGGACAGGGCACAGATACGCAGTATTTT.

This clone was seen a few times. Its ends do not fully match the called genes, so a read error is possible. The V call is TRBV20-1, the J call TRBJ1-4; a possible D gene is TRBD1 (6 bases). CDR3 length equals 11 residues. CDR1 DFQATT and CDR2 SNEGSKA come from the germline V gene (reference sequence). The CDR3 here is CSASPAGTQIF. The CDR3 DNA reads TGCAGTGCTAGCCCAGCCGGGACACAAATTTTT.

This chain uses TRBV18 with TRBJ1-2, with 9 bases matching TRBD1. Trimming removed 3 bases from V and 4 bases from J; junction bases left unmatched: 3. CDR3 length equals 14 residues. The germline V gene encodes CDR1 KGHSH and CDR2 LQKENI. CDR3 DNA sequence: TGTGCCAGCTCACCCGGACAGGGGACCTATGGCTACACCTTC. Translation gives CASSPGQGTYGYTF.

The rearrangement joins TRBV9 to TRBJ1-2; 11 bases agree with TRBD1. Germline assignment: CDR1 SGDLS and CDR2 YYNGEE. The V gene end was trimmed by 3 bases and the J gene end by 1 base; junction bases not matched to a gene: 20. This CDR3 comprises 21 residues. The CDR3 region is CASSANLLIGQGAEGNYGYTF. The CDR3 nucleotides are TGTGCCAGCAGCGCTAACCTTTTAATTGGACAGGGGGCAGAAGGTAACTATGGCTACACCTTC.

The rearrangement links TRBV27 to TRBJ2-5, with D perhaps matching TRBD2 (6 bases). CDR3 length: 15 residues. CDR1 and CDR2 from the germline V gene are MNHEY and SMNVEV (reference sequence). Between the trimmed V and J ends, which lost 2 bases and 5 bases, there was a span of 15 bases. The CDR3 coding sequence is TGTGCCAGCAGTTTAGAAGCAGGGAGGAGGGAGACCCAGTACTTC. Translated: CASSLEAGRRETQYF.

The chain links TRBV27 to TRBJ2-3, with TRBD2 identical over 7 bases. V gave up 10 bases and J gave up 2 bases; unmatched junction bases: 12. There are 15 residues in the CDR3. The germline V gene encodes CDR1 MNHEY and CDR2 SMNVEV (reference sequence). CDR3 sequence: CATSWAGGTTDTQYF. CDR3 in DNA: TGTGCCACTTCATGGGCCGGGGGGACCACAGATACGCAGTATTTT.

The rearrangement uses TRBV11-2 and TRBJ2-3, with D perhaps TRBD2 (6 bases). The germline V gene has CDR1 SGHAT and CDR2 FQNNGV. The length of the CDR3 is 14 residues. Trimming removed 5 bases from V and 7 bases from J, with 16 bases in between. The CDR3 DNA reads TGTGCCAGCAGCCTTGTCCTCGGGGGAAATACGCAGTATTTT. Translation gives CASSLVLGGNTQYF.

The rearrangement uses TRBV5-1 and TRBJ2-5, with TRBD2 matching over 7 bases. This CDR3 comprises 14 residues. From germline, CDR1 is SGHRS and CDR2 YFSETQ. With 2 bases clipped from V and 1 base from J, the junction kept 2 bases outside the gene matches. The CDR3 loop is CASSLERGQETQYF. CDR3 in DNA: TGCGCCAGCAGCTTAGAGCGGGGCCAAGAGACCCAGTACTTC.

The chain is built from TRBV14 and TRBJ1-1, with D maybe TRBD1 (5 bases). This CDR3 region has 19 residues. The germline CDR1 and CDR2 sequences are SGHDN and FVKESK. Trimming removed 3 bases at V and 0 bases at J, with 23 bases between. The CDR3 sequence is CASSQLIPLRGVVNTEAFF. The CDR3 DNA sequence: TGTGCCAGCAGCCAGTTAATCCCCCTTAGGGGCGTCGTGAACACTGAAGCTTTCTTT.

Concerning this clone: One junction end disagrees with the germline gene, perhaps due to a read error. V is TRBV4-3 and J is TRBJ2-1, with D perhaps matching TRBD2 (5 bases). CDR1 LGHNA and CDR2 YSLEER come from the germline V gene. This CDR3 spans 14 amino acids. CDR3 amino acids: CASSPKDSYDEQFF. CDR3 in DNA: TGCGCCAGCAGCCCAAAGGACTCCTACGATGAGCAGTTCTTC.

The chain links TRBV5-1 to TRBJ1-6, with TRBD1 matching over 7 bases. V shed 3 bases, J shed 4 bases, and the junction held 10 bases outside the gene matches. Germline CDR1 is SGHRS and CDR2 is YFSETQ. This CDR3 has 17 amino acids. DNA for the CDR3: TGCGCCAGCAGCTCGCCAACGGACAGGTCGTATAATTCACCCCTCCACTTT. Translation: CASSSPTDRSYNSPLHF.

For the CDR3, the DNA is TGTGCCAGCAGCCCCACCCCTAGCGGGGCCTACGAGCAGTACTTC. Translation gives CASSPTPSGAYEQYF. The rearrangement joins TRBV5-4 to TRBJ2-7; 9 bases are shared with TRBD2. Germline CDR1 SGHNT, CDR2 YYREEE (reference sequence). The CDR3 totals 15 residues. V was pared by 4 bases and J by 2 bases, with 7 bases of the junction left unmatched.

The chain links TRBV7-2 to TRBJ1-5; 7 bases match TRBD1. This CDR3 is built from 15 residues. Germline V gene data show CDR1 as SGHTA and CDR2 as FQGNSA. V lost 4 bases to trimming and J lost 6 bases; unmatched junction nucleotides: 9. This CDR3 is CASSSHLQGVQPQHF. In DNA, the CDR3 is TGTGCCAGCAGCTCGCACCTCCAGGGGGTTCAGCCCCAGCATTTT.

The chain is built from TRBV19 and TRBJ2-1, with a possible D match to TRBD1 (6 bases). Trimming took off 7 bases at V and 4 bases at J, with 11 bases between the two ends. Germline CDR1 and CDR2: LNHDA and SQIVND (reference sequence). The CDR3 is 13 residues long. The CDR3, as DNA: TGTGCCAGTAACCTACAGGGTTACAATGAGCAGTTCTTC. Residues: CASNLQGYNEQFF.

V usage is TRBV15 and J usage is TRBJ2-3, with a possible D match to TRBD1 (5 bases). This CDR3 is 15 amino acids long. Germline CDR1 and CDR2: LNHNV and YYDKDF (reference sequence). The ends were cut back, 3 bases at V and 2 bases at J, with 12 bases in the middle. CDR3 protein: CATSSAGPHTDTQYF. In DNA, the CDR3 is TGTGCCACCAGCAGTGCAGGGCCACACACAGATACGCAGTATTTT.

The chain is built from TRBV5-1 and TRBJ2-1, with D tentatively TRBD1 (6 bases). Germline V gives CDR1 SGHRS, CDR2 YFSETQ. This CDR3 is 14 amino acids long. Trimming removed 0 bases at V and 7 bases at J, with 11 bases between. DNA of the CDR3: TGCGCCAGCAGCTTGGCCGCTCAGGGGAATGAGCAGTTCTTC. Protein sequence: CASSLAAQGNEQFF.

V is TRBV9 and J is TRBJ2-3; 10 nucleotides line up with TRBD1. This CDR3 region has 19 residues. Losses at the gene ends were 0 bases for V and 5 bases for J; bases not matched to a gene: 15. Germline V gives CDR1 SGDLS, CDR2 YYNGEE. The DNA for the CDR3 is TGTGCCAGCAGCGTAGAAGGTTCATGGACAGGGGGAGCCTTAGATACGCAGTATTTT. Protein: CASSVEGSWTGGALDTQYF.

This clone was recorded only once. V gene TRBV13 combines with J gene TRBJ2-3; 8 bases agree with TRBD1. The germline gives CDR1 PRHDT, CDR2 FYEKMQ (reference sequence). With 2 bases clipped from V and 2 bases from J, the junction kept 6 bases outside the gene matches. The CDR3 has 16 residues. The CDR3, as DNA: TGTGCCAGCAGCTTAACCGGACAGGGAGACACAGATACGCAGTATTTT. It translates to CASSLTGQGDTDTQYF.

This chain connects TRBV5-1 to TRBJ2-7, with a tentative D call TRBD2 (6 bases). Germline CDR1 SGHRS, CDR2 YFSETQ. The CDR3 is made up of 15 amino acids. Trimming stripped 7 bases from V and 1 base from J, with 18 bases between. The CDR3 region has the DNA TGCGCCAGCCGCTCACAACCTGGAGGGTCCTACGAGCAGTACTTC. Translated, it gives CASRSQPGGSYEQYF.

This clone has a single count. The chain couples TRBV18 to TRBJ2-3, with D possibly being TRBD1 (6 bases). The CDR3 is 13 amino acids. Germline V gene data show CDR1 as KGHSH and CDR2 as LQKENI. V lost 3 bases to trimming and J lost 3 bases, with 7 bases between them. Here the CDR3 DNA reads TGTGCCAGCTCACCTCAGGGGACAGATACGCAGTATTTT. Its translation: CASSPQGTDTQYF.

The chain employs TRBV11-3 and TRBJ2-1; 8 nucleotides align to TRBD2. This CDR3 is built from 14 residues. Germline values: CDR1 SGHNT, CDR2 YENEEA. Trimming took 1 base from V and 7 from J; bases not matched to a gene: 3. DNA of the CDR3: TGTGCCAGCAGCTTAGGGGTAGCGGGGAATGAGCAGTTCTTC. Translating it yields CASSLGVAGNEQFF.

The rearrangement uses TRBV4-1 and TRBJ2-1; D gene unclear. The CDR3 runs to 15 residues. The germline V gene has CDR1 MGHRA and CDR2 YSYEKL. The V gene lost 5 bases and the J gene lost 0 bases, with 11 bases spanning the gap. CDR3 nucleotides: TGCGCCAGCAGCTCTCCTCTAAGCTCCTACAATGAGCAGTTCTTC. Its protein is CASSSPLSSYNEQFF.

The chain couples TRBV11-1 to TRBJ2-7; 12 bases align to TRBD1. V shed 1 base and J 5 bases; nucleotides not matched to a gene: 3. Per germline, CDR1 SGHAT and CDR2 FQDESV (reference sequence). The CDR3 totals 15 residues. This chain's CDR3 is CASSLDGTGGHEQYF. As DNA, the CDR3 is TGTGCCAGCAGCTTAGATGGGACAGGGGGCCACGAGCAGTACTTC.

The chain uses TRBV11-2 and TRBJ1-2, with 10 bases lining up with TRBD1. CDR1 is SGHAT, CDR2 FQNNGV, per germline. The CDR3 sequence is 15 residues long. Trimming removed 5 bases from V and 2 bases from J; junction bases left unmatched: 5. DNA for the CDR3: TGTGCCAGCAGCATACGACAGGGGGCAAACTATGGCTACACCTTC. Encoded protein: CASSIRQGANYGYTF. Full variable domain (remainder filled in from reference TRBV11-2 and TRBJ1-2): EAGVAQSPRYKIIEKRQSVAFWCNPISGHATLYWYQQILGQGPKLLIQFQNNGVVDDSQLPKDRFSAERLKGVDSTLKIQPAKLEDSAVYLCASSIRQGANYGYTFGSGTRLTVV.

The chain couples TRBV19 to TRBJ2-1, with TRBD2 matching 11 bases. Germline V gives CDR1 LNHDA, CDR2 SQIVND (reference sequence). V lost 3 bases and J lost 7; bases outside the gene matches: 8. The CDR3 runs to 16 residues. The DNA for the CDR3 is TGTGCCAGTAGTATGATATGGCTAGCGGGGGGAAATGAGCAGTTCTTC. It encodes CASSMIWLAGGNEQFF.

The rearrangement uses TRBV27 and TRBJ1-1; tentatively, D is TRBD1 (5 bases). This CDR3 has 17 residues. V was shortened by 0 bases and J by 1 base, with 15 bases between the two germline ends. CDR1 and CDR2 from the germline V gene are MNHEY and SMNVEV (reference sequence). The CDR3 DNA is TGTGCCAGCAGTTTATCTGCAGGGCCGAGTCCGAACACTGAAGCTTTCTTT. Translated: CASSLSAGPSPNTEAFF.

The chain carries TRBV4-1 and TRBJ1-5, with 7 bases aligning to TRBD1. V lost 4 bases and J lost 3; bases outside the gene matches: 9. Germline V gene sequence: CDR1 MGHRA, CDR2 YSYEKL. The CDR3 has 16 residues. As DNA, the CDR3 is TGCGCCAGCAGCCGGACTCCGGGACAGAACAATCAGCCCCAGCATTTT. This encodes CASSRTPGQNNQPQHF.

CDR3 nucleotides: TGTGCCAGCAGCGTTCTTCCGTCGGGGGAAGAGACCCAGTACTTC. It encodes CASSVLPSGEETQYF. The genes are TRBV9 and TRBJ2-5; maybe TRBD2 (6 bases). Trimming shortened V by 2 bases and J by 3 bases, and 14 bases separated the two germline ends. The CDR3 covers 15 residues. Germline V gene lookup returns CDR1 SGDLS and CDR2 YYNGEE.

This chain connects TRBV27 to TRBJ1-1, with no clear D. Germline V gene sequence: CDR1 MNHEY, CDR2 SMNVEV (reference sequence). V lost 3 bases, J lost 2 bases, and 16 bases lay in between. The CDR3 loop spans 16 amino acids. CDR3 sequence reads: CASSFRPRVANTEAFF. CDR3 nucleotide sequence: TGTGCCAGCAGTTTTAGGCCCCGGGTAGCAAACACTGAAGCTTTCTTT.